One and the same sample provided the 20 T cell receptor beta chains below, sequenced in a study of T-cell memory formation after mild COVID-19. TCRdb used MiXCR to reprocess the 5' RACE reads, holding one entry per CDR3 protein. This table has a few hundred thousand distinct CDR3 sequences, roughly 8% appearing once. Sequencing was carried out using PBMCs or a T cell subset sorted from them (not recorded which). These receptors were collected from a man aged 18-30 years who had mild COVID-19 (a few samples of this study predate the infection). Cell type and time point are not known.

This clonotype was seen more than once but under ten times. This rearrangement joins TRBV28 to TRBJ1-2; the match to TRBD1 covers 11 bases. CDR1 is MDHEN and CDR2 is SYDVKM in the germline V gene. This CDR3 is 16 amino acids long. Unmatched junction bases numbered 7, after V lost 6 bases and J lost 1 base. DNA of the CDR3: TGTGCCAGCAGCAAGGACAGGGGGCTTATTAACTATGGCTACACCTTC. Encoded protein: CASSKDRGLINYGYTF.

This clonotype was seen a handful of times. The chain couples TRBV7-9 to TRBJ2-7; 15 bases are shared with TRBD2. J lost 4 bases, V lost 3 bases, and 1 base had no gene match. The CDR3 loop spans 15 amino acids. Per the germline V gene, CDR1 is SEHNR and CDR2 is FQNEAQ (reference sequence). The CDR3 region has the DNA TGTGCCAGCAGCTTGGGACTAGCGGGGGGATACGAGCAGTACTTC. Translation: CASSLGLAGGYEQYF.

The rearrangement links TRBV6-5 to TRBJ2-5; 10 bases agree with TRBD2. The V segment lost 4 bases and the J segment 4 bases; nucleotides outside the gene matches: 6. Germline values: CDR1 MNHEY, CDR2 SVGAGI. This CDR3 is 15 amino acids long. CDR3 coding DNA: TGTGCCAGCAGTTTCAGCCTAGCGGGGGTAGAGACCCAGTACTTC. Its protein is CASSFSLAGVETQYF.

Only a few counts were recorded for this clonotype. The chain links TRBV7-8 to TRBJ2-7, with D possibly being TRBD2 (6 bases). This CDR3 comprises 12 residues. Germline CDR1 reads SGHVS; CDR2 reads FQNEAQ. The V end lost 9 bases, the J end lost 3 bases, and 12 bases lay between the germline ends. The CDR3 loop is CARGGHLYEQYV. The CDR3 DNA reads as TGTGCCAGGGGAGGACACCTCTACGAGCAGTACGTC.

This clonotype was counted at least ten times. The rearrangement uses TRBV5-1 and TRBJ2-1; D is possibly TRBD1 (6 bases). Germline loops: CDR1 SGHRS, CDR2 YFSETQ. Trimming removed 5 bases at V and 3 bases at J, with 12 bases between. The CDR3 contains 14 residues. The CDR3 DNA reads as TGCGCCAGCAGTGGGGGCTCCCACTACAATGAGCAGTTCTTC. Translated, it gives CASSGGSHYNEQFF.

The chain employs TRBV28 and TRBJ1-5; D is unresolved. This CDR3 has 14 residues. CDR1 and CDR2 (germline): MDHEN, SYDVKM. Trimming left V 3 bases short and J 7 bases short, with 13 bases between. CDR3 nucleotides: TGTGCCAGCAGTTTGGTCAGCCTTAACCAGCCCCAGCATTTT. Translation gives CASSLVSLNQPQHF. The whole variable domain, remainder taken from reference TRBV28 and TRBJ1-5, is DVKVTQSSRYLVKRTGEKVFLECVQDMDHENMFWYRQDPGLGLRLIYFSYDVKMKEKGDIPEGYSVSREKKERFSLILESASTNQTSMYLCASSLVSLNQPQHFGDGTRLSIL.

In this sample, this clonotype turned up a few times. The chain combines TRBV5-1 with TRBJ2-3; D may be TRBD1 (6 bases). CDR1 is SGHRS, CDR2 YFSETQ, per germline. The V end lost 4 bases, the J end lost 1 base, and 16 bases lay between the germline ends. CDR3 size: 16 residues. The CDR3 DNA reads TGCGCCAGCAGCCCCAGGGGCACCTCGGGCACAGATACGCAGTATTTT. Translated: CASSPRGTSGTDTQYF.

The rearrangement joins TRBV4-1 to TRBJ2-7; perhaps TRBD2 as D (5 bases). This CDR3 region has 14 residues. CDR1 and CDR2 (germline): MGHRA, YSYEKL. Trimming took 3 bases from V and 5 from J, leaving 14 bases between them. The CDR3 is CASSHGEGVDEQYV. As DNA, the CDR3 is TGCGCCAGCAGCCACGGCGAGGGCGTTGACGAGCAGTACGTC.

This clonotype was counted only a few times. The chain is built from TRBV7-2 and TRBJ1-5; 9 positions match TRBD1. This CDR3 is 14 amino acids long. V dropped 5 bases and J dropped 10; count of bases not matched to a gene: 9. CDR1 and CDR2 from the germline V gene are SGHTA and FQGNSA. CDR3 in DNA: TGTGCCAGCAGCGAAGGGGGACAGGGCCTACCCCAGCATTTT. It yields the protein CASSEGGQGLPQHF.

This clonotype was found a few times. V and J are TRBV9 and TRBJ1-2, with 7 bases aligning to TRBD1. Looked up from germline, CDR1 is SGDLS and CDR2 is YYNGEE. The CDR3 is made up of 15 amino acids. J was trimmed by 8 bases and V by 3 bases; bases with no gene match: 13. CDR3: CASSARTGALNGYTF. The CDR3, as DNA: TGTGCCAGCAGCGCAAGAACAGGGGCCCTAAACGGCTACACCTTC.

The gene calls are TRBV6-6 and TRBJ2-7; TRBD1 might be the D (6 bases). CDR3 length: 14 amino acids. Trimming stripped 2 bases from V and 5 bases from J, with 13 bases between. Germline V gives CDR1 MNHNY, CDR2 SVGAGI (reference sequence). CDR3 amino acids: CASSYVGGADEQYV. The CDR3 nucleotides are TGTGCCAGCAGTTACGTTGGGGGCGCGGACGAGCAGTACGTC.

This clonotype has a handful of counts. The chain has TRBV4-3 and TRBJ2-1; D may match TRBD1 or TRBD2 (6 bases each). The CDR3 totals 15 residues. Germline-derived CDR1 and CDR2 are LGHNA and YSLEER. V was pared by 5 bases and J by 7 bases, with 18 bases between. CDR3 amino acids: CASSSSGTGRNEQFF. The DNA for the CDR3 is TGCGCCAGCAGCTCATCGGGTACAGGGAGGAATGAGCAGTTCTTC.

The chain links TRBV5-1 to TRBJ2-3, with D tentatively TRBD1 (6 bases). The CDR3 consists of 14 residues. Germline V lookup: CDR1 SGHRS, CDR2 YFSETQ. The V and J ends lost 2 bases and 0 bases respectively, with 7 bases between them. DNA of the CDR3: TGCGCCAGCAGCTTCCAGGGGAGCACAGATACGCAGTATTTT. Translation: CASSFQGSTDTQYF.

The chain uses TRBV20-1 and TRBJ2-5; D may be TRBD2 (6 bases). The CDR3 runs to 13 residues. Germline V lookup: CDR1 DFQATT, CDR2 SNEGSKA (reference sequence). The ends were cut back, 3 bases at V and 6 bases at J, with 14 bases in the middle. CDR3 residues: CSARKPGEKTQYF. The CDR3 nucleotides read TGCAGTGCTAGGAAACCGGGGGAAAAGACCCAGTACTTC.

The J gene is TRBJ1-1, the V gene TRBV2; no definite D call. V was cut by 10 bases and J by 3 bases, with 15 bases left in between. This CDR3 is built from 13 residues. Germline values: CDR1 SNHLY, CDR2 FYNNEI. In DNA form, the CDR3 reads TGTGCCACTCGAAGGCCGATATACACTGAAGCTTTCTTT. It specifies CATRRPIYTEAFF.

In this sample, this clonotype turned up many times. The V and J genes are TRBV5-5 and TRBJ2-1; no reliable D call. Germline V gives CDR1 SGHKS, CDR2 YYEKEE (reference sequence). The length of the CDR3 is 16 residues. Trimming took 3 bases from V and 0 from J, leaving 13 bases between them. The CDR3 here is CASSSPDKLSYNEQFF. CDR3 nucleotide sequence: TGTGCCAGCAGCTCCCCCGACAAACTCTCCTACAATGAGCAGTTCTTC.

This rearrangement joins TRBV6-2 or TRBV6-3 to TRBJ2-1; TRBD2 aligns across 10 bases. The ends lost 6 bases at V and 7 bases at J; junction bases unmatched: 9. Looked up from germline, CDR1 is MNHEY and CDR2 is SVGEGT. The CDR3 covers 15 residues. CDR3 sequence reads: CASSLLAGAENEQFF. CDR3 in DNA: TGTGCCAGCAGCCTGCTAGCGGGGGCCGAAAATGAGCAGTTCTTC.

This clonotype has at least ten counts. The chain joins TRBV27 to TRBJ1-4; D is ambiguous. CDR3 size: 15 residues. From germline, CDR1 is MNHEY and CDR2 SMNVEV (reference sequence). Deletions cut 6 bases from V and 0 bases from J, with 11 bases between. CDR3 protein: CASSPVWATNEKLFF. CDR3 bases: TGTGCCAGCAGCCCCGTTTGGGCAACTAATGAAAAACTGTTTTTT. The variable domain in full, completed from reference TRBV27 and TRBJ1-4, reads EAQVTQNPRYLITVTGKKLTVTCSQNMNHEYMSWYRQDPGLGLRQIYYSMNVEVTDKGDVPEGYKVSRKEKRNFPLILESPSPNQTSLYFCASSPVWATNEKLFFGSGTQLSVL.

This clonotype was counted many times. The chain joins TRBV5-1 to TRBJ2-2, with 7 bases aligning to TRBD2. There are 16 residues in the CDR3. The junction had 6 bases not matched to a gene; V was cut back by 4 bases and J by 0 bases. Germline CDR1 SGHRS, CDR2 YFSETQ. This CDR3 reads CASSGGTTANTGELFF. The CDR3 bases are TGCGCCAGCAGCGGGGGGACTACCGCGAACACCGGGGAGCTGTTTTTT.

The chain has TRBV4-1 and TRBJ2-7; no definite D call. Trimming left V 0 bases short and J 0 bases short, with 9 bases between. Germline lookup yields CDR1 MGHRA and CDR2 YSYEKL. The CDR3 totals 15 residues. In DNA form, the CDR3 reads TGCGCCAGCAGCCAAGATCATGCCCGCTCCTACGAGCAGTACTTC. Translated: CASSQDHARSYEQYF.